The T cell receptor beta chain under discussion was sequenced for a study of siplizumab effects on memory and regulatory T cells. The germline V gene has CDR1 LNHNV and CDR2 YYDKDF (reference sequence). V lost 5 bases and J 2 bases, leaving 20 bases between the germline ends. This CDR3 is built from 17 residues. TCRdb keeps only in-frame clones here, not all; method: immunoSEQ multiplex PCR. The sample includes over 85,000 clones, about 93% of them seen just once. V usage is TRBV15 and J usage is TRBJ2-3; D may be TRBD2 (6 bases). Sample: CD4+ T cells sorted from blood. The receptor was derived from a human donor in good health. For the CDR3, the DNA is TGTGCCACCAGCGGGATCGGGCGGGAACAATTCACAGATACGCAGTATTTT. Translating it yields CATSGIGREQFTDTQYF.